The next 30 T cell receptor beta chains were all read from a single sample in a study of blood T cell repertoires in COVID-19. Measured with immunoSEQ multiplex PCR; TCRdb has only the in-frame clones, and not every one. The sample lists about 350,000 clones; roughly nine tenths were seen once. Sample: PBMCs or T cells enriched from blood (not recorded which). Receptors were obtained from a woman aged 25 to 39 who had recovered from COVID-19.

The chain recombines TRBV5-1 with TRBJ1-1; D remains unclear. The CDR3 contains 16 residues. V was trimmed by 1 base and J by 1 base, leaving 14 bases between them. The germline CDR1 and CDR2 sequences are SGHRS and YFSETQ. The CDR3 loop reads CASSLLTPPGNTEAFF. CDR3 DNA: TGCGCCAGCAGCTTGTTGACTCCTCCCGGGAACACTGAAGCTTTCTTT. The entire variable domain, with the rest obtained from reference TRBV5-1 and TRBJ1-1, is as follows: KAGVTQTPRYLIKTRGQQVTLSCSPISGHRSVSWYQQTPGQGLQFLFEYFSETQRNKGNFPGRFSGRQFSNSRSEMNVSTLELGDSALYLCASSLLTPPGNTEAFFGQGTRLTVV.

Only one count was recorded for this clone. This chain joins TRBV25-1 and TRBJ2-3; 9 positions match TRBD2. Germline V lookup: CDR1 MGHDK, CDR2 SYGVNS. The CDR3 is made up of 18 amino acids. With V trimmed by 5 bases and J by 6 bases, 18 bases remained unmatched. Here the CDR3 reads CASSPSMGAGGPGDTQYF. The CDR3 nucleotides are TGTGCCAGCAGTCCCTCCATGGGAGCGGGGGGCCCTGGGGATACGCAGTATTTT.

This rearrangement joins TRBV19 to TRBJ2-1; 11 bases agree with TRBD1. Germline values: CDR1 LNHDA, CDR2 SQIVND (reference sequence). This CDR3 is 19 amino acids long. J gave up 0 bases and V 3 bases, and 10 bases lay outside the gene matches. The CDR3, as DNA: TGTGCCAGTAGTATCCGGACAGGGGGCCCCAAGAGCTCCTACAATGAGCAGTTCTTC. Translating it yields CASSIRTGGPKSSYNEQFF.

This clone turned up a few times. The chain employs TRBV5-1 and TRBJ2-7; TRBD1 aligns across 7 bases. The CDR3 is 16 amino acids. From germline, CDR1 is SGHRS and CDR2 YFSETQ. Trimming cost V 4 bases and J 3 bases; bases outside gene matches: 13. CDR3 DNA sequence: TGCGCCAGCAGCCTCTCCGGACAGGTTCAGGTCTACGAGCAGTACTTC. Protein sequence: CASSLSGQVQVYEQYF. Combining the CDR3 with reference TRBV5-1 and TRBJ2-7 gives the whole variable domain KAGVTQTPRYLIKTRGQQVTLSCSPISGHRSVSWYQQTPGQGLQFLFEYFSETQRNKGNFPGRFSGRQFSNSRSEMNVSTLELGDSALYLCASSLSGQVQVYEQYFGPGTRLTVT.

This clone was observed a few times. V is TRBV29-1 and J is TRBJ2-3; a weak D match, TRBD2 (6 bases). The V end lost 2 bases, the J end lost 6 bases, and 6 bases lay between the germline ends. Germline CDR1 and CDR2: SQVTM and ANQGSEA. This CDR3 spans 11 amino acids. The CDR3 nucleotides are TGCAGCGTTGAAAGCGGGGATACGCAGTATTTT. It yields the protein CSVESGDTQYF.

J is TRBJ2-3 and V is TRBV19; 10 bases map to TRBD1. V trimming: 2 bases; J trimming: 2 bases; junction bases outside the gene matches: 4. CDR3 length: 16 residues. The V gene's germline CDR1 is LNHDA and CDR2 SQIVND (reference sequence). The CDR3 region is CASSILGQGLTDTQYF. The DNA of the CDR3 is TGTGCCAGTAGTATATTGGGACAGGGGCTCACAGATACGCAGTATTTT.

The chain combines TRBV5-6 with TRBJ1-2; no clear D gene. Germline CDR1 and CDR2: SGHDT and YYEEEE. V gave up 2 bases and J gave up 4 bases, with 12 bases separating them. This CDR3 has 14 residues. The CDR3 is CASSFTTPTYGYTF. The CDR3 DNA follows: TGTGCCAGCAGCTTTACTACACCCACCTATGGCTACACCTTC.

The chain has TRBV27 and TRBJ1-6; perhaps TRBD1 as D (5 bases). V gave up 8 bases and J gave up 7 bases, with 12 bases separating them. Germline assignment: CDR1 MNHEY and CDR2 SMNVEV (reference sequence). The CDR3 totals 13 residues. CDR3 sequence reads: CASAEGSNSPLHF. CDR3 in DNA: TGTGCCAGCGCGGAGGGGTCAAATTCACCCCTCCACTTT.

V and J are TRBV5-5 and TRBJ2-2; 11 bases match TRBD1. Germline lookup yields CDR1 SGHKS and CDR2 YYEKEE (reference sequence). This CDR3 has 15 residues. J was trimmed by 6 bases and V by 4 bases; bases with no gene match: 5. The CDR3, as DNA: TGTGCCAGCAGCCCGGACAGGGGGCGGGCCGGGGAGCTGTTTTTT. Protein product: CASSPDRGRAGELFF.

V and J are TRBV7-8 and TRBJ1-1; 8 positions match TRBD1. CDR3 length: 15 amino acids. After removal of 5 bases from V and 4 bases from J, the junction contained 9 bases not matched to a gene. Germline V gives CDR1 SGHVS, CDR2 FQNEAQ. CDR3 nucleotide sequence: TGTGCCAGCAGCCCTCGGACAGGGTCGGGCACTGAAGCTTTCTTT. This translates into CASSPRTGSGTEAFF.

The V and J genes are TRBV19 and TRBJ1-4; D is possibly TRBD1 (6 bases). The V and J ends lost 6 bases and 8 bases respectively, with 19 bases between them. The CDR3 extends over 15 amino acids. The germline V gene has CDR1 LNHDA and CDR2 SQIVND (reference sequence). The CDR3 nucleotides are TGTGCCAGTAGGACCCCCGGGACCCAGGGGGAAAAACTGTTTTTT. Protein sequence: CASRTPGTQGEKLFF. The complete variable domain, with remaining parts taken from reference TRBV19 and TRBJ1-4, reads DGGITQSPKYLFRKEGQNVTLSCEQNLNHDAMYWYRQDPGQGLRLIYYSQIVNDFQKGDIAEGYSVSREKKESFPLTVTSAQKNPTAFYLCASRTPGTQGEKLFFGSGTQLSVL.

This chain uses TRBV5-1 with TRBJ2-3, with TRBD2 as a possible D gene (5 bases). Trimming removed 5 bases at V and 0 bases at J, with 13 bases between. Per germline, CDR1 SGHRS and CDR2 YFSETQ. This CDR3 spans 15 amino acids. As DNA, the CDR3 is TGCGCCAGCAGTCCCGAGGGTTCTAGCACAGATACGCAGTATTTT. This codes for CASSPEGSSTDTQYF. Variable domain in full (rest from reference TRBV5-1 and TRBJ2-3): KAGVTQTPRYLIKTRGQQVTLSCSPISGHRSVSWYQQTPGQGLQFLFEYFSETQRNKGNFPGRFSGRQFSNSRSEMNVSTLELGDSALYLCASSPEGSSTDTQYFGPGTRLTVL.

J is TRBJ2-1 and V is TRBV30; TRBD2 matches 7 bases. J lost 2 bases, V lost 1 base, and 11 bases had no gene match. The CDR3 contains 17 residues. Germline V CDR1 and CDR2: GTSNPN, SVGIG (reference sequence). CDR3 DNA: TGTGCCTGGAGTGGAACGCCCGGGGGGTTAGCCTACAATGAGCAGTTCTTC. Its translation is CAWSGTPGGLAYNEQFF.

The chain combines TRBV5-1 with TRBJ1-1; D remains ambiguous. Deletions cut 0 bases from V and 1 base from J, with 10 bases between. The germline V gene has CDR1 SGHRS and CDR2 YFSETQ. There are 15 residues in the CDR3. CDR3 loop: CASSLERVPNTEAFF. CDR3 sequence (DNA): TGCGCCAGCAGCTTGGAGAGGGTTCCGAACACTGAAGCTTTCTTT.

This clone came up a few times. V gene TRBV18 combines with J gene TRBJ1-4; tentatively, D is TRBD1 (6 bases). V was clipped by 0 bases and J by 5 bases, with 10 bases between them. The CDR3 runs to 15 residues. Per germline, CDR1 KGHSH and CDR2 LQKENI. The CDR3 region is CASSPPQGGNEKLFF. For the CDR3, the DNA is TGTGCCAGCTCACCACCACAGGGAGGGAATGAAAAACTGTTTTTT.

DNA for the CDR3: TGTGCCAGTAGTATGGAGACAGCAAGCCACACCGGGGAGCTGTTTTTT. It codes for CASSMETASHTGELFF. The V call is TRBV19, the J call TRBJ2-2; TRBD1 is a possible D gene (5 bases). Per germline, CDR1 LNHDA and CDR2 SQIVND (reference sequence). The CDR3 consists of 16 residues. With 3 bases removed from V and 3 bases from J, the gap between germline ends came to 14 bases.

This chain uses TRBV29-1 with TRBJ2-1; 9 nucleotides line up with TRBD2. Germline loops: CDR1 SQVTM, CDR2 ANQGSEA. The length of the CDR3 is 14 residues. V trimming: 7 bases; J trimming: 4 bases; junction bases outside the gene matches: 8. The CDR3 DNA reads TGCAGCGCCTCCCTAGCGGGGTATTACAATGAGCAGTTCTTC. Amino acids: CSASLAGYYNEQFF.

The chain carries TRBV3-1 (or the pseudogene TRBV3-2) and TRBJ1-2; perhaps TRBD1 as D (6 bases). The CDR3 is 16 residues long. The germline V and J ends were trimmed by 4 bases and 3 bases, with 18 bases remaining between them. Germline loops: CDR1 LGHDT, CDR2 YNNKEL (reference sequence). The CDR3 nucleotides are TGTGCCAGCAGCCCGGAGATGGGGGCGAGGTACTATGGCTACACCTTC. Its translation: CASSPEMGARYYGYTF.

V gene TRBV27 combines with J gene TRBJ1-2; possibly TRBD1 for D (6 bases). V dropped 8 bases and J dropped 2 bases, with 18 bases sitting between them. Germline-derived CDR1 and CDR2 are MNHEY and SMNVEV (reference sequence). The CDR3 has 15 amino acids. In nucleotides, the CDR3 is TGTGCCAGCGCGAGAGGGGGAAGCTTAAACTATGGCTACACCTTC. As protein: CASARGGSLNYGYTF.

The chain links TRBV9 to TRBJ1-2; D is unresolved. V shed 0 bases and J shed 8 bases, with 14 bases lying between them. This CDR3 has 14 amino acids. CDR1 SGDLS and CDR2 YYNGEE come from the germline V gene. The CDR3 protein is CASSVGVTEGGYTF. CDR3 coding DNA: TGTGCCAGCAGCGTAGGGGTCACAGAAGGCGGCTACACCTTC.

The rearrangement joins TRBV28 to TRBJ1-2; 9 bases match TRBD1. This CDR3 spans 14 amino acids. With V trimmed by 5 bases and J by 4 bases, 5 bases remained unmatched. In germline, CDR1 is MDHEN, CDR2 SYDVKM. The CDR3 protein is CASSPGGQGYGYTF. The CDR3 DNA reads as TGTGCCAGCAGTCCCGGGGGACAGGGCTATGGCTACACCTTC.

The chain has TRBV4-3 and TRBJ1-2; 8 positions agree with TRBD1. Germline CDR1 LGHNA, CDR2 YSLEER. There are 16 residues in the CDR3. Germline trimming cut 0 bases from V and 4 bases from J; bases unmatched to any gene: 7. Here the CDR3 DNA reads TGCGCCAGCAGCCAAGAAGTAGGACAGGGCATCTATGGCTACACCTTC. This encodes CASSQEVGQGIYGYTF.

The chain is built from TRBV7-2 and TRBJ2-7; 9 bases are shared with TRBD2. Germline trimming cut 1 base from V and 0 bases from J; bases unmatched to any gene: 1. The germline CDR1 and CDR2 sequences are SGHTA and FQGNSA. This CDR3 has 15 amino acids. CDR3 region: CASSLERGVSYEQYF. As DNA, the CDR3 is TGTGCCAGCAGCTTAGAGCGGGGGGTCTCCTACGAGCAGTACTTC. The complete variable domain, with remaining parts taken from reference TRBV7-2 and TRBJ2-7, reads GAGVSQSPSNKVTEKGKDVELRCDPISGHTALYWYRQSLGQGLEFLIYFQGNSAPDKSGLPSDRFSAERTGGSVSTLTIQRTQQEDSAVYLCASSLERGVSYEQYFGPGTRLTVT.

The CDR3 DNA follows: TGTGCCAGCAGTGAAGCGCGGGACAGGGGGCAACATTTT. Translating gives CASSEARDRGQHF. The chain couples TRBV2 to TRBJ1-5; 12 bases line up with TRBD1. The V segment lost 0 bases and the J segment 16 bases; nucleotides outside the gene matches: 4. CDR3 length: 13 amino acids. Germline CDR1 reads SNHLY; CDR2 reads FYNNEI.

The chain has TRBV3-1 (or the pseudogene TRBV3-2) and TRBJ1-2, with a tentative D call TRBD1 (5 bases). V gave up 1 base and J gave up 7 bases, with 13 bases separating them. This CDR3 is 14 amino acids long. Germline CDR1 reads LGHDT; CDR2 reads YNNKEL (reference sequence). The CDR3 bases are TGTGCCAGCAGCCAAGTTAGCCAGGGCTCTGGCTACACCTTC. It is translated as CASSQVSQGSGYTF.

The chain combines TRBV28 with TRBJ1-5; 12 bases line up with TRBD1. The CDR3 covers 17 residues. Germline CDR1 is MDHEN and CDR2 is SYDVKM. V was clipped by 2 bases and J by 6 bases; unmatched bases: 8. CDR3 nucleotide sequence: TGTGCCAGCAGTTTAACTCAGGGACAGGGGGCACGTCAGCCCCAGCATTTT. As protein: CASSLTQGQGARQPQHF.

The chain joins TRBV18 to TRBJ2-7; perhaps TRBD2 as D (6 bases). Germline V gene lookup returns CDR1 KGHSH and CDR2 LQKENI. The V end lost 2 bases, the J end lost 6 bases, and 11 bases lay between the germline ends. The CDR3 covers 13 residues. The CDR3 nucleotides are TGTGCCAGCTCACCAGGAGGGTCTGGCGAGCAGTACTTC. It specifies CASSPGGSGEQYF.

The chain has TRBV24-1 and TRBJ2-4; TRBD2 matches at 13 bases. The V and J ends lost 4 bases and 9 bases, in that order; junction bases with no gene match: 8. This CDR3 is built from 16 residues. Germline CDR1 reads KGHDR; CDR2 reads SFDVKD. This chain's CDR3 is CATSDRTSGGAGIQYF. CDR3 DNA: TGTGCCACCAGTGACCGCACTAGCGGGGGGGCGGGCATTCAGTACTTC.

The chain combines TRBV7-6 with TRBJ2-3; 7 bases align to TRBD2. The CDR3 spans 15 residues. The V gene's germline CDR1 is SGHVS and CDR2 FNYEAQ. V dropped 1 base and J dropped 1; count of bases not matched to a gene: 2. Here the CDR3 reads CASSLVAGGTDTQYF. As DNA, the CDR3 is TGTGCCAGCAGCTTAGTTGCGGGGGGCACAGATACGCAGTATTTT. The full variable domain, with the rest looked up from reference TRBV7-6 and TRBJ2-3, is GAGVSQSPRYKVTKRGQDVALRCDPISGHVSLYWYRQALGQGPEFLTYFNYEAQQDKSGLPNDRFSAERPEGSISTLTIQRTEQRDSAMYRCASSLVAGGTDTQYFGPGTRLTVL.

The chain couples TRBV18 to TRBJ1-5, with unresolved D. Per the germline V gene, CDR1 is KGHSH and CDR2 is LQKENI. The CDR3 has 14 residues. V was clipped by 6 bases and J by 7 bases, with 16 bases between them. The CDR3 DNA is TGTGCCAGCTCCACTTCCGGGGAAAGACAGCCCCAGCATTTT. Translating gives CASSTSGERQPQHF.